This T cell receptor (beta chain) was sequenced during a study of blood T cell repertoires in COVID-19 (dated by TCRdb to 2020 to 2021). Some background on the complete study: Samples covering the acute and convalescent phases of COVID-19 were provided by collaborators in the United States, Italy and Spain. The material from the prospective study consisted of cDNA or gDNA derived from T cells, B-cell-depleted T cells, or PBMCs. The dataset comprised deeply sampled blood TCRbeta repertoires from subjects exposed to, actively infected with, or recovered from COVID-19. The repertoires were released in a freely available public database intended as a resource for research on the immune response to SARS-CoV-2. The samples were drawn from the first 160 participants of the ongoing ImmuneRACE study and from some 1,300 subjects provided by 6 global collaborators. A de-identified subject ID, COVID-19 status, age in years and sex were almost always included in the sample metadata. Where available, HLA class I and class II types were obtained from metadata supplied by the sample provider rather than from assay-based typing. The paper as a whole reports these results and caveats: The quantity of clinical and demographic metadata differed by source and by participant and was supplied without curation.

Regarding this clone: It has no known antigen specificity. Base qualities are not provided; no much larger clone lies one nucleotide away.

From the cysteine up to the phenylalanine, the CDR3 has a length of 12 residues. Kept here is only the CDR3 DNA, which spans 36 bases and is read in frame from base 1. For CDR1 and CDR2, the germline V gene (reference sequence) lists GTSNPN and SVGIG. The V end loses 3 bases and the J end loses 3 bases, and a stretch of 8 bases separates them. The immunoSEQ Assay, a bias-controlled multiplex PCR, was used to amplify TCRbeta CDR3 regions from genomic DNA. The published analysis was carried out like this. Within the assay, amplification of reference gene primers was used to estimate how many nucleated cells each sample contained. Sequence reads were collapsed and filtered to measure the absolute abundance of every unique TCRbeta CDR3 rearrangement. For each sample, productive Simpson clonality was calculated by taking the square root of Simpson's diversity index across productive rearrangements. Not all clones reach the TCRdb copy of this immuneACCESS table, which keeps in-frame sequences only. Checked studies attribute under half of the gap to unresolved V genes and leave the rest unexplained. The V and J calls and clone size were taken over from that table, and D and trimming were inferred from the DNA. The sample contains some 200,000 clones, 87% of them found a single time. The biggest ten clones account for roughly a fifth of the sample.

Whole blood was collected in K2EDTA tubes by collaborating institutions according to the institutions' own protocols. For TCRbeta analysis, collaborator samples were shipped as frozen whole blood, as isolated PBMCs, or as DNA extracted from either sample type. The chain is made from TRBV30 and TRBJ1-2; TRBD1 is a weak D gene call, 5 bases matching. Specimen: peripheral blood. This TCR was sampled from a man between 60 and 70 years old with active or convalescent COVID-19. The sequenced DNA: TGTGCCTGGAGAAGGGGCGACTATGGCTACACCTTC. Its translation reads: CAWRRGDYGYTF.